This T cell receptor (beta chain) was profiled in a study of OX40 agonist ivuxolimab in advanced cancers. Study-level information: A mean age of approximately 60 years, range about 23 to 80, was recorded, and approximately 85% were male.

The CDR3 spans 13 residues. Losses at the gene ends were 5 bases for V and 4 bases for J; bases not matched to a gene: 4. Germline V gene lookup returns CDR1 SGHAT and CDR2 FQNNGV. Study outcomes and limitations: Certain nonresponding patients likewise had low normalized T-cell clonal expansion. CD8+ T cells averaged more expanded clones than CD4+. The expanded peripheral T cells' antigen specificity was not determined.

As for this clone: What it binds is not known.

Assay: immunoSEQ multiplex PCR; the TCRdb copy retains only in-frame clones and omits some. This sample has just over 50,000 clones, with roughly four fifths found just once. The rearrangement joins TRBV11-2 to TRBJ1-1; 7 bases fit TRBD1. The receptor was derived from an adult with an advanced solid tumor such as melanoma, head and neck, liver or kidney cancer. Source: CD4+ or CD8+ T cells sorted from blood, taken in a trial of the OX40 agonist ivuxolimab. The DNA of the CDR3 is TGTGCCAGCAGCGCCCAGGGGGGCACTGAAGCTTTCTTT. Translating it yields CASSAQGGTEAFF.